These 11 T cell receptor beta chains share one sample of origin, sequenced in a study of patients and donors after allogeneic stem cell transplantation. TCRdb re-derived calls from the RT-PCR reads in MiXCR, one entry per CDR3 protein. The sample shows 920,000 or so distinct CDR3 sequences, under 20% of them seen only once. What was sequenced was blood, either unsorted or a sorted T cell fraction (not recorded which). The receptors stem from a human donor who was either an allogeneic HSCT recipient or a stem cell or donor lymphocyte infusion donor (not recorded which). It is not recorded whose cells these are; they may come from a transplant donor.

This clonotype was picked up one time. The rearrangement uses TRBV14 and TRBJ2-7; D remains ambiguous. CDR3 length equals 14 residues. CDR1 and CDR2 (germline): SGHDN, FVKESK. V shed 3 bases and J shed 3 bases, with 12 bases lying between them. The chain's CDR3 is CASSHNLKGYEQYF. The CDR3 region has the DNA TGTGCCAGCAGCCATAACCTTAAGGGCTACGAGCAGTACTTC.

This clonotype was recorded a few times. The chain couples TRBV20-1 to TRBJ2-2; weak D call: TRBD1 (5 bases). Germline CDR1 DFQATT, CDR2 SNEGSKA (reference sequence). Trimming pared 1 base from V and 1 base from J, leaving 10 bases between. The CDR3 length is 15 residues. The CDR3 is CSARAARVNTGELFF. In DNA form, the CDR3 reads TGCAGTGCTAGAGCCGCCAGGGTGAACACCGGGGAGCTGTTTTTT.

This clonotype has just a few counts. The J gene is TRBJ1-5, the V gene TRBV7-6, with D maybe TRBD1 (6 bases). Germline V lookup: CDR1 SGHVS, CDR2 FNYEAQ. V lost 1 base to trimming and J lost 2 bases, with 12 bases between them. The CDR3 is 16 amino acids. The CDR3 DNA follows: TGTGCCAGCAGCTTAGAGAACAGGGAAGGCAATCAGCCCCAGCATTTT. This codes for CASSLENREGNQPQHF.

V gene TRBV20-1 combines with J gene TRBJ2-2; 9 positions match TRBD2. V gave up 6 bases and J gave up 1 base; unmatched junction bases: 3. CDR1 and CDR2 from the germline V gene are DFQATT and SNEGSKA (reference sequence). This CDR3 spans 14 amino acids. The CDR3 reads CSAQAGGNTGELFF. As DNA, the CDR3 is TGCAGTGCCCAAGCGGGGGGGAACACCGGGGAGCTGTTTTTT.

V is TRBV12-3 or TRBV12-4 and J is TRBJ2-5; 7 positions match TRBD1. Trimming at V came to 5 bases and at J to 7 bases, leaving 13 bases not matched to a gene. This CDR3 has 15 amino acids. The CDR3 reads CASSLDRVGVVTQYF. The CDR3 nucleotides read TGTGCCAGCAGTCTTGACAGGGTGGGGGTTGTGACCCAGTACTTC.

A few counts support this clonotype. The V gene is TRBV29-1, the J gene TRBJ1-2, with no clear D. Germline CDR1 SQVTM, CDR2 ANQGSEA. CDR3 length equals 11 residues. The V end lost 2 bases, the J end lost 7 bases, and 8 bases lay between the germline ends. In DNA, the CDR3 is TGCAGCGTTGAACTCTATTCTGGCTACACCTTC. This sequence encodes CSVELYSGYTF.

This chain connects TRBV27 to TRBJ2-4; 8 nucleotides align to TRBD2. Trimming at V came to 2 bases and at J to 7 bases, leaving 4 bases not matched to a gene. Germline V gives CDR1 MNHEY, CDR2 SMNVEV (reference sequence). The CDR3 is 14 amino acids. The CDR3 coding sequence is TGTGCCAGCAGTTTAGCCCCGGGAGGGAACATTCAGTACTTC. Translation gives CASSLAPGGNIQYF.

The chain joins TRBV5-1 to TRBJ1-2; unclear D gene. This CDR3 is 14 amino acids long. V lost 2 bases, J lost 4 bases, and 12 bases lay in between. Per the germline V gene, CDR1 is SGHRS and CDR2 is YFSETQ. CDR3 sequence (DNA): TGCGCCAGCAGCTTCAACGAGGGTCCCTATGGCTACACCTTC. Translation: CASSFNEGPYGYTF.

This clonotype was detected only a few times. In DNA form, the CDR3 reads TGTGCCAGCACCCGGACAGGGGAATCCTACGAGCAGTACTTC. Its protein product is CASTRTGESYEQYF. The rearrangement links TRBV12-3 or TRBV12-4 to TRBJ2-7; TRBD1 aligns across 9 bases. The J segment lost 1 base and the V segment lost 7 bases, leaving 5 bases of the junction unmatched. This CDR3 comprises 14 residues.

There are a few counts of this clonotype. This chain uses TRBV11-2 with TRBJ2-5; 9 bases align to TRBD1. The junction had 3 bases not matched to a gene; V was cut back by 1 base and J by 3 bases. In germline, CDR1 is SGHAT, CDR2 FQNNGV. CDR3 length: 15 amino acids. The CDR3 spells CASSLGGTGKETQYF. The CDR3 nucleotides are TGTGCCAGCAGCTTAGGGGGGACAGGGAAAGAGACCCAGTACTTC. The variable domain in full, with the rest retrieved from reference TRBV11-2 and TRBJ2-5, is EAGVAQSPRYKIIEKRQSVAFWCNPISGHATLYWYQQILGQGPKLLIQFQNNGVVDDSQLPKDRFSAERLKGVDSTLKIQPAKLEDSAVYLCASSLGGTGKETQYFGPGTRLLVL.

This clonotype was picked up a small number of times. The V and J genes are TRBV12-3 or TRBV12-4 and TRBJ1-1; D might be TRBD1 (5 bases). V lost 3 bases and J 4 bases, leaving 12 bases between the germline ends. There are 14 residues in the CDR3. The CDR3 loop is CASSFRVQGTEAFF. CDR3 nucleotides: TGTGCCAGCAGTTTCCGGGTCCAGGGCACTGAAGCTTTCTTT.